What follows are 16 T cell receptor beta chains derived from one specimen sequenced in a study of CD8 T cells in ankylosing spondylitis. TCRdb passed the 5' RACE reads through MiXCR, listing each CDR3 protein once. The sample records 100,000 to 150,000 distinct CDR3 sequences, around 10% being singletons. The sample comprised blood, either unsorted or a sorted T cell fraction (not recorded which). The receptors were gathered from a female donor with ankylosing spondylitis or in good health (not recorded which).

CDR3 DNA sequence: TGCAGTGCTAGAGCCCCGGAAGGGCTAACGTGGGGCTACACCTTC. Translation: CSARAPEGLTWGYTF. V gene TRBV20-1 combines with J gene TRBJ1-2; D not certain. Trimming pared 1 base from V and 8 bases from J, leaving 20 bases between. The CDR3 contains 15 residues. Germline V lookup: CDR1 DFQATT, CDR2 SNEGSKA (reference sequence).

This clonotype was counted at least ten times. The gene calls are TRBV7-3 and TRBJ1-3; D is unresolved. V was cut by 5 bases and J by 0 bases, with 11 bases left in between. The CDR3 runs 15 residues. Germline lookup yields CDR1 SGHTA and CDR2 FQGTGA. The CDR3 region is CASSRPSSSGNTIYF. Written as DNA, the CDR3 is TGTGCCAGCAGCCGACCAAGCAGCTCTGGAAACACCATATATTTT.

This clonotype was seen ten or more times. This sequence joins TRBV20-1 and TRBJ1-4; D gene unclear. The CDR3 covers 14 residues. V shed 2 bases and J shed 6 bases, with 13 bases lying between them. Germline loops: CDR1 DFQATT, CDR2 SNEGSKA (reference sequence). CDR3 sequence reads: CSARTPGSDEKLFF. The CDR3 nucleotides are TGCAGTGCTAGAACTCCCGGGAGCGATGAAAAACTGTTTTTT.

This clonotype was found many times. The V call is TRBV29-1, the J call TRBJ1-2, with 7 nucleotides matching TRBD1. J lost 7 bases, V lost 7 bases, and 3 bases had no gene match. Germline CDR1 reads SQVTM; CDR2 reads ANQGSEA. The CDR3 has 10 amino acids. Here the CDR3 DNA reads TGCAGCGCAACAGGGGCTGGCTACACCTTC. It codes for CSATGAGYTF.

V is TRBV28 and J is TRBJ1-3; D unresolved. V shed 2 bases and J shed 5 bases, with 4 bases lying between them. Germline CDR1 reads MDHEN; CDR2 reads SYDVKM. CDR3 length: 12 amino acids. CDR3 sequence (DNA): TGTGCCAGCAGTTTAAACCGAAACACCATATATTTT. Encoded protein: CASSLNRNTIYF.

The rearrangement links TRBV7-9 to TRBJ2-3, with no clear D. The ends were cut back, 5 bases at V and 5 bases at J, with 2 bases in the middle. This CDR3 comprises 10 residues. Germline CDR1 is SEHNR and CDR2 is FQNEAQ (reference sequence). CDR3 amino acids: CASSQDTQYF. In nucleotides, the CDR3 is TGTGCCAGCAGCCAAGATACGCAGTATTTT.

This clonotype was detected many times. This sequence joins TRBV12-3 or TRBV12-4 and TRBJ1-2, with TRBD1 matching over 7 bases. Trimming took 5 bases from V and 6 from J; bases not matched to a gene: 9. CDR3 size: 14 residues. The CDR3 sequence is CASSTTGRGDGYTF. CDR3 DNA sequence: TGTGCCAGCAGTACGACAGGGAGAGGTGATGGCTACACCTTC.

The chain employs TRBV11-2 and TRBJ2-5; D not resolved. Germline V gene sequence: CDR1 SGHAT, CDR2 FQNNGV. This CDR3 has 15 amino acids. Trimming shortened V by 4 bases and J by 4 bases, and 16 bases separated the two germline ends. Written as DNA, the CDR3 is TGTGCCAGCAGCTCCGCCGGCGTGGACGGAGAGACCCAGTACTTC. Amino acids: CASSSAGVDGETQYF.

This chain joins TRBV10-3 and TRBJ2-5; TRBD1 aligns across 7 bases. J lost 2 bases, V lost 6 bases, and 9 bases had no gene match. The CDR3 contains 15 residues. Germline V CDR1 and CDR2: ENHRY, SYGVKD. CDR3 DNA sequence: TGTGCCATCAGACCGGGACAGAAGATACAAGAGACCCAGTACTTC. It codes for CAIRPGQKIQETQYF.

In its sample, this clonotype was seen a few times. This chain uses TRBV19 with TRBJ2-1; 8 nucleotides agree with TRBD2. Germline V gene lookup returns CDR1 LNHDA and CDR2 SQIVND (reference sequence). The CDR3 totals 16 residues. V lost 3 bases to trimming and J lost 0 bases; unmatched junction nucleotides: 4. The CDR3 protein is CASSMRSGSSYNEQFF. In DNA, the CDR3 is TGTGCCAGTAGTATGAGGAGCGGGAGCTCCTACAATGAGCAGTTCTTC. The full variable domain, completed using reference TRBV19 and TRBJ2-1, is DGGITQSPKYLFRKEGQNVTLSCEQNLNHDAMYWYRQDPGQGLRLIYYSQIVNDFQKGDIAEGYSVSREKKESFPLTVTSAQKNPTAFYLCASSMRSGSSYNEQFFGPGTRLTVL.

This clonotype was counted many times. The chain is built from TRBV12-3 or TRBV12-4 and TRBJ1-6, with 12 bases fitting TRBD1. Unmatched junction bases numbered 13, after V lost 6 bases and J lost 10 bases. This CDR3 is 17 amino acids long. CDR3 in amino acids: CASSIPWGQGALSPLHF. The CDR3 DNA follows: TGTGCCAGCAGCATCCCGTGGGGACAGGGGGCTCTCTCACCCCTCCACTTT.

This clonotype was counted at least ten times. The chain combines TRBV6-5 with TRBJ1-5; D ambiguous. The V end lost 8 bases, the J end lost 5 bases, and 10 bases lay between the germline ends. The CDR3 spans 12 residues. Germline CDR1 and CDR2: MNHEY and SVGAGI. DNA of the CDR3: TGTGCCAGCGGTCACAGACATCAGCCCCAGCATTTT. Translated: CASGHRHQPQHF.

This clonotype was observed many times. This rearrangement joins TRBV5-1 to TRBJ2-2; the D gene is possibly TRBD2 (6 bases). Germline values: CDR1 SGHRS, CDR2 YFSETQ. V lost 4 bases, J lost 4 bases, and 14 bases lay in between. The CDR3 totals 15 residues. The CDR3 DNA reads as TGCGCCAGCAGCCAAGCCGGGACTTTCACCGGGGAGCTGTTTTTT. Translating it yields CASSQAGTFTGELFF.

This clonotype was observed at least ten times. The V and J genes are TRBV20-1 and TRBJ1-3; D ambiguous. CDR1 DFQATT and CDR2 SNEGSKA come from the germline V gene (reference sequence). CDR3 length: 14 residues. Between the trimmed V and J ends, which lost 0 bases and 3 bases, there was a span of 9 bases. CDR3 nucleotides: TGCAGTGCTAGAGAGGGGAACGGTGGAAACACCATATATTTT. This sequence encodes CSAREGNGGNTIYF.

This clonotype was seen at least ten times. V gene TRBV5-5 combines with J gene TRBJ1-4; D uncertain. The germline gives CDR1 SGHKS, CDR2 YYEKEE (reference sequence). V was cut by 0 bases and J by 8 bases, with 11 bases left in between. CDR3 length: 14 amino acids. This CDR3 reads CASSLGTIGEKLFF. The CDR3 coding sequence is TGTGCCAGCAGCTTGGGGACGATTGGGGAAAAACTGTTTTTT.

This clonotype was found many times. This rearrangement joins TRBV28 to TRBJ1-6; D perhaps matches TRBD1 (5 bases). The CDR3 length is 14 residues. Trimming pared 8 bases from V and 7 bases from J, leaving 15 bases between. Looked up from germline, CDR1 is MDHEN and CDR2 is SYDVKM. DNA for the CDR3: TGTGCCAGCTCCAGCGGGGGAAGGAATTCACCCCTCCACTTT. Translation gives CASSSGGRNSPLHF.